Listed below are T cell receptor beta chains from one sample, sequenced in a study of blood T cell repertoires in COVID-19. Sequenced by immunoSEQ multiplex PCR; TCRdb stores in-frame clones only, minus some. The profile shows a few hundred thousand clones, roughly four fifths of them singletons. The material sequenced was PBMCs or T cells enriched from blood (not recorded which). Every receptor here comes from a woman between 50 and 59 years old who had recovered from COVID-19. Each CDR3 is given with its conserved first and last residue. A D gene is named only where the DNA matches it firmly. The size field is filled for only some rows; it gives once, few, many or a size class.

>.|15|TRBD1|TRBV5-1|TRBJ1-1
CASSSPGQRNTEAFF
TGCGCCAGCAGCTCACCGGGACAGAGGAACACTGAAGCTTTCTTT
>.|13|.|TRBV7-2|TRBJ2-7
CASSADRAYEQYF
TGTGCCAGCAGCGCGGACAGAGCCTACGAGCAGTACTTC
>.|15|.|TRBV6-5|TRBJ1-2
CASSYAAGAPHGYTF
TGTGCCAGCAGTTACGCCGCAGGGGCACCTCATGGCTACACCTTC
>once|15|TRBD1|TRBV7-9|TRBJ2-5
CASSPTGNAQETQYF
TGTGCCAGCAGCCCGACAGGGAACGCGCAAGAGACCCAGTACTTC
>.|15|.|TRBV5-1|TRBJ1-3
CASSLDRSSGNTIYF
TGCGCCAGCAGCTTGGACAGGTCTTCTGGAAACACCATATATTTT
>.|16|TRBD1|TRBV5-8|TRBJ1-4
CASSLGQGSYREKLFF
TGTGCCAGCAGCTTGGGACAGGGTTCTTATAGGGAAAAACTGTTTTTT
>.|13|.|TRBV3-1/TRBV3-2|TRBJ1-1
CASSQDGGTEAFF
TGTGCCAGCAGCCAAGATGGCGGCACTGAAGCTTTCTTT
>once|15|TRBD2|TRBV5-1|TRBJ2-5
CASRRLAGTQETQYF
TGCGCCAGCAGGCGACTAGCGGGAACCCAAGAGACCCAGTACTTC
>.|15|.|TRBV11-2|TRBJ1-1
CASSPPRGMNTEAFF
TGTGCCAGCAGCCCACCTCGGGGGATGAACACTGAAGCTTTCTTT
>.|15|.|TRBV6-5|TRBJ1-6
CASSRNVGGNSPLHF
TGTGCCAGCAGTAGGAATGTCGGAGGTAATTCACCCCTCCACTTT
>.|13|.|TRBV15|TRBJ2-5
CATSSPSEETQYF
TGTGCCACCAGCAGCCCGTCGGAGGAGACCCAGTACTTC
>.|16|TRBD2|TRBV11-3|TRBJ2-1
CASSPYSGGPYNEQFF
TGTGCCAGCAGCCCTTATAGCGGGGGGCCCTACAATGAGCAGTTCTTC
>few|15|TRBD1|TRBV9|TRBJ1-2
CASSATGQAIYGYTF
TGTGCCAGCAGCGCCACGGGACAGGCAATCTATGGCTACACCTTC
>.|18|TRBD1|TRBV5-4|TRBJ2-1
CASSSGQGAQLLSAEQFF
TGTGCCAGCAGCTCCGGACAGGGGGCCCAGTTGCTGTCGGCTGAGCAGTTCTTC
>.|13|TRBD1|TRBV7-3|TRBJ1-2
CASSDDRAAGYTF
TGTGCCAGCAGCGACGACAGGGCAGCAGGCTACACCTTC
>.|15|.|TRBV19|TRBJ1-5
CASSNRAGIREPQHF
TGTGCCAGTAGCAATAGGGCAGGGATTAGGGAGCCCCAGCATTTT
>.|15|TRBD2|TRBV13|TRBJ2-3
CASSLGSGITDTQYF
TGTGCCAGCAGCTTAGGTAGCGGGATCACAGATACGCAGTATTTT
>.|15|.|TRBV5-4|TRBJ1-5
CASSYGTGGNQPQHF
TGTGCCAGCAGCTATGGGACTGGGGGGAATCAGCCCCAGCATTTT
>.|11|.|TRBV29-1|TRBJ1-1
CSVGNFFEAFF
TGCAGCGTCGGTAACTTCTTTGAAGCTTTCTTT
>.|15|TRBD2|TRBV4-1|TRBJ2-7
CASSQVFSGRYEQYF
TGCGCCAGCAGCCAAGTATTTAGCGGGAGGTACGAGCAGTACTTC
>few|12|.|TRBV19|TRBJ2-7
CASSRGRGEQYF
TGTGCCAGTAGTAGGGGCCGAGGCGAGCAGTACTTC
>.|13|.|TRBV19|TRBJ1-1
CASSPTPGPGAFF
TGTGCCAGTAGTCCGACACCAGGGCCGGGTGCTTTCTTT
>.|15|.|TRBV20-1|TRBJ1-2
CSASTPGGLDYGYTF
TGCAGTGCTAGTACCCCGGGGGGGTTGGACTATGGCTACACCTTC
>.|15|TRBD1|TRBV30|TRBJ1-2
CAWSAHPGGANGYTF
TGTGCCTGGAGTGCTCACCCAGGGGGCGCAAATGGCTACACCTTC
>.|16|TRBD1|TRBV25-1|TRBJ1-1
CASSLNRGSMNTEAFF
TGTGCCAGCTCATTAAACAGGGGGTCCATGAACACTGAAGCTTTCTTT
>few|15|TRBD1|TRBV4-1|TRBJ2-7
CASSQDRGIPYEQYF
TGCGCCAGCAGCCAAGACAGGGGGATTCCCTACGAGCAGTACTTC
>.|15|.|TRBV7-2|TRBJ1-3
CASSRDIDSGNTIYF
TGTGCCAGCAGCCGGGACATTGACTCTGGAAACACCATATATTTT
>.|19|.|TRBV14|TRBJ2-7
CASSQDLIFRGPSSYEQYF
TGTGCCAGCAGCCAAGACTTAATTTTCAGGGGCCCCAGCTCCTACGAGCAGTACTTC
>once|14|TRBD1|TRBV7-2|TRBJ2-7
CASSPGTVPYEQYF
TGTGCCAGCAGCCCCGGGACAGTCCCCTACGAGCAGTACTTC
>.|15|.|TRBV14|TRBJ2-1
CASSQGTRARNEQFF
TGTGCCAGCAGCCAAGGGACAAGGGCCCGGAATGAGCAGTTCTTC
>once|15|.|TRBV27|TRBJ1-6
CASSLSARDNSPLHF
TGTGCCAGCAGTTTATCAGCTAGAGATAATTCACCCCTCCACTTT
>few|14|.|TRBV5-1|TRBJ1-4
CASSLTAGREKLFF
TGCGCCAGCAGCTTGACGGCAGGGAGGGAAAAACTGTTTTTT
>.|18|TRBD1|TRBV3-1/TRBV3-2|TRBJ1-3
CASSQVVSDRGYGNTIYF
TGTGCCAGCAGCCAAGTCGTATCGGACAGGGGGTACGGAAACACCATATATTTT
>.|18|.|TRBV7-2|TRBJ1-1
CASSPHPTGRGGNTEAFF
TGTGCCAGCAGCCCACACCCCACAGGGAGGGGCGGGAACACTGAAGCTTTCTTT
>.|14|TRBD1|TRBV3-1/TRBV3-2|TRBJ1-1
CASQQGWVNTEAFF
TGTGCCTCACAACAGGGGTGGGTGAACACTGAAGCTTTCTTT
>.|15|.|TRBV4-3|TRBJ1-5
CASSQDLGRNQPQHF
TGCGCCAGCAGCCAAGACCTAGGTCGAAATCAGCCCCAGCATTTT
>.|12|.|TRBV10-3|TRBJ1-1
CAISELDSRAFF
TGTGCCATCAGTGAGCTCGACAGCAGAGCTTTCTTT
>.|15|.|TRBV19|TRBJ1-6
CASKRAGQNNSPLHF
TGTGCCAGTAAGCGGGCGGGGCAGAATAATTCACCCCTCCACTTT
>.|15|TRBD1|TRBV7-9|TRBJ1-2
CASSKTGQGNYGYTF
TGTGCCAGCAGCAAGACAGGGCAGGGTAACTATGGCTACACCTTC
>.|17|TRBD1|TRBV5-4|TRBJ2-3
CASSLDRDRDSTDTQYF
TGTGCCAGCAGCTTGGACCGGGACAGGGACTCCACAGATACGCAGTATTTT
>.|15|TRBD1|TRBV6-5|TRBJ2-5
CASRIDQQGRETQYF
TGTGCCAGCAGGATAGATCAACAGGGGCGGGAGACCCAGTACTTC
>.|14|.|TRBV6-5|TRBJ1-4
CASRAGITNEKLFF
TGTGCCAGCAGGGCAGGTATCACTAATGAAAAACTGTTTTTT
>.|15|.|TRBV7-4|TRBJ1-4
CASSPMGWRGEKLFF
TGTGCCAGCAGCCCGATGGGGTGGCGGGGAGAAAAACTGTTTTTT
>.|16|.|TRBV19|TRBJ1-1
CASSIPPDRMNTEAFF
TGTGCCAGTAGTATTCCTCCTGACAGGATGAACACTGAAGCTTTCTTT
>.|16|TRBD1|TRBV6-2/TRBV6-3|TRBJ1-1
CASSPGQGRGNTEAFF
TGTGCCAGCAGTCCGGGACAGGGAAGAGGGAACACTGAAGCTTTCTTT
>.|14|TRBD1|TRBV19|TRBJ1-5
CASSAYLQGRPQHF
TGTGCCAGTAGTGCCTACTTACAGGGGCGGCCCCAGCATTTT
>.|13|.|TRBV5-4|TRBJ1-5
CASSLGFDQPQHF
TGTGCCAGCAGCTTGGGTTTCGATCAGCCCCAGCATTTT
>.|18|TRBD1|TRBV15|TRBJ2-3
CATSRVPKRDREKDTQYF
TGTGCCACCAGCAGAGTTCCGAAAAGGGACAGGGAAAAGGATACGCAGTATTTT
>.|13|TRBD2|TRBV5-4|TRBJ2-3
CASELAGADTQYF
TGTGCCAGCGAACTAGCGGGGGCAGATACGCAGTATTTT
>.|15|.|TRBV6-5|TRBJ1-1
CASRSTGGVGTEAFF
TGTGCCAGCAGATCCACTGGCGGGGTTGGCACTGAAGCTTTCTTT
>.|14|TRBD1|TRBV2|TRBJ1-2
CASGGQGGGYGYTF
TGTGCCAGCGGAGGACAGGGCGGAGGCTATGGCTACACCTTC
>.|16|TRBD1|TRBV29-1|TRBJ1-2
CSVGVPGGPTNYGYTF
TGCAGCGTTGGGGTACCAGGGGGCCCGACTAACTATGGCTACACCTTC
>.|16|.|TRBV29-1|TRBJ1-1
CSGWSPFTGLDTEAFF
TGCAGCGGCTGGTCTCCTTTCACAGGATTGGACACTGAAGCTTTCTTT
>.|14|.|TRBV28|TRBJ1-5
CASRGGSGNQPQHF
TGTGCCAGCAGGGGGGGTTCTGGCAATCAGCCCCAGCATTTT
>once|12|.|TRBV27|TRBJ1-2
CASRGQNYGYTF
TGTGCCAGCAGAGGACAGAACTATGGCTACACCTTC
>.|16|TRBD1|TRBV27|TRBJ2-1
CASSPNLRDSYNEQFF
TGTGCCAGCAGTCCCAACCTTCGGGACAGTTACAATGAGCAGTTCTTC
>.|14|TRBD1|TRBV5-1|TRBJ1-1
CASSTDRGSTEAFF
TGCGCCAGCAGCACGGACAGGGGAAGCACTGAAGCTTTCTTT